This record looks at one T cell receptor (beta chain) sequence and its context. This entry belongs to a study of blood T cell repertoires in COVID-19. Study background: Samples of COVID-19 (acute and convalescent) were obtained from the United States, Italy and Spain. Nucleic acid was either cDNA or gDNA, and it came from T cells, B-cell-depleted T cells, or PBMCs.

In the study's own analysis: The authors estimated nucleated cell counts from reference gene primer amplification. The repertoire was sequenced with immunoSEQ multiplex PCR; TCRdb's copy has only in-frame clones and lacks some. That table gives V, J and clone size, and the DNA gave D and trimming. The table has fewer than 200,000 clones, approximately 90% seen once. V lost 4 bases and J 0 bases, leaving 10 bases between the germline ends. The CDR3 is made up of 15 amino acids. CDR1 is SGHNT and CDR2 is YYREEE in the germline V gene (reference sequence). The sequence derives from a man between 50 and 59 years old with acute or convalescent COVID-19. This chain links TRBV5-4 with TRBJ1-4, with D perhaps matching TRBD1 (5 bases). Sequencing was done on a sample of peripheral blood. The CDR3 loop is CASSRTGATNEKLFF. The DNA of the CDR3 is TGTGCCAGCAGCCGAACAGGCGCAACTAATGAAAAACTGTTTTTT. Variable domain in full (rest from reference TRBV5-4 and TRBJ1-4): ETGVTQSPTHLIKTRGQQVTLRCSSQSGHNTVSWYQQALGQGPQFIFQYYREEENGRGNFPPRFSGLQFPNYSSELNVNALELDDSALYLCASSRTGATNEKLFFGSGTQLSVL.